This TCR beta chain was recovered during a study of blood T cell repertoires in COVID-19. Study summary: Samples came from the United States, Italy and Spain, spanning acute and convalescent COVID-19.

Under the authors' procedure: From reference gene primer amplification, estimates of nucleated cell counts were derived. Assay: immunoSEQ multiplex PCR; the TCRdb copy retains only in-frame clones and omits some. The DNA gave D and trimming, while V, J and clone size come from that table. The data hold 300,000 to 400,000 clones, with over 75% observed a single time. V dropped 2 bases and J dropped 3 bases, with 20 bases sitting between them. This CDR3 region has 17 residues. CDR1 is SGHRS and CDR2 is YFSETQ in the germline V gene. The source of this sequence is a woman aged 45-60 years who had recovered from COVID-19. The genes are TRBV5-1 and TRBJ1-1; a weak D match, TRBD1 (6 bases). Material for sequencing was peripheral blood. CDR3 amino acids: CASSFPGGLTGHTEAFF. The DNA for the CDR3 is TGCGCCAGCAGCTTCCCGGGGGGGCTTACAGGCCACACTGAAGCTTTCTTT.